These 28 T cell receptor beta chains were all obtained from the same sample, sequenced in a study of Tregs in tolerant kidney transplant recipients. Method: immunoSEQ multiplex PCR; TCRdb's copy keeps in-frame clones and lacks some. The sample consists of about 110,000 clones, roughly 89% of them appearing once. The source was CD4+ T cells from blood, collected before the transplant. All receptors come from a human donor who received a combined kidney and bone marrow transplant.

The CDR3 region is CASSLAYSYNEQFF. CDR3 sequence (DNA): TGTGCCAGTAGCCTAGCGTACTCCTACAATGAGCAGTTCTTC. The chain combines TRBV19 with TRBJ2-1; D might be TRBD2 (6 bases). Germline V gives CDR1 LNHDA, CDR2 SQIVND (reference sequence). This CDR3 is 14 amino acids long. Between the trimmed V and J ends, which lost 6 bases and 0 bases, there was a span of 9 bases.

This clone is a singleton in its sample. The V gene is TRBV7-2, the J gene TRBJ1-2; D uncertain. Germline CDR1 and CDR2: SGHTA and FQGNSA. Trimming left V 5 bases short and J 7 bases short, with 14 bases between. The CDR3 spans 13 residues. CDR3: CASSPPVTSGYTF. The DNA for the CDR3 is TGTGCCAGCAGCCCCCCCGTCACATCTGGCTACACCTTC.

V usage is TRBV2 and J usage is TRBJ2-7; D is possibly TRBD2 (6 bases). Trimming shortened V by 6 bases and J by 7 bases, and 13 bases separated the two germline ends. CDR1 is SNHLY, CDR2 FYNNEI, per germline. The CDR3 is 12 residues long. DNA for the CDR3: TGTGCCAGCAGGGGGACTGCCGGGGAGCAGTACTTC. Its translation: CASRGTAGEQYF.

The chain recombines TRBV19 with TRBJ2-7; perhaps TRBD2 as D (5 bases). The germline gives CDR1 LNHDA, CDR2 SQIVND (reference sequence). CDR3 length equals 14 residues. V was cut by 0 bases and J by 3 bases, with 9 bases left in between. The CDR3 nucleotides are TGTGCCAGTAGTATAGATGGGAGAATCTACGAGCAGTACTTC. Translation: CASSIDGRIYEQYF.

The chain has TRBV27 and TRBJ2-6, with 10 positions matching TRBD2. The germline gives CDR1 MNHEY, CDR2 SMNVEV (reference sequence). CDR3 length equals 17 residues. Trimming cost V 2 bases and J 3 bases; bases outside gene matches: 4. CDR3 sequence: CASSLEGLAYGANVLTF. CDR3 in DNA: TGTGCCAGCAGTTTAGAGGGACTAGCGTATGGGGCCAACGTCCTGACTTTC.

The chain carries TRBV9 and TRBJ1-4; 8 nucleotides agree with TRBD1. The CDR3 consists of 14 residues. From germline, CDR1 is SGDLS and CDR2 YYNGEE. V lost 3 bases, J lost 8 bases, and 6 bases stayed unmatched. DNA for the CDR3: TGTGCCAGCAGCGCGGACAGGGTCGGCGAAAAACTGTTTTTT. Its protein product is CASSADRVGEKLFF.

The gene calls are TRBV2 and TRBJ2-3; TRBD1 aligns across 8 bases. Germline CDR1 is SNHLY and CDR2 is FYNNEI. J lost 6 bases, V lost 4 bases, and 0 bases had no gene match. The CDR3 loop spans 12 amino acids. The CDR3 sequence: CASSGQGDTQYF. CDR3 DNA: TGTGCCAGCAGTGGACAGGGGGATACGCAGTATTTT.

The chain links TRBV7-2 to TRBJ2-3; TRBD2 aligns across 9 bases. The germline V gene has CDR1 SGHTA and CDR2 FQGNSA. This CDR3 is built from 18 residues. The ends lost 5 bases at V and 3 bases at J; junction bases unmatched: 15. CDR3 loop: CASSAWSPLAGVTDTQYF. The CDR3 DNA reads TGTGCCAGCAGCGCCTGGAGCCCCTTAGCGGGGGTTACAGATACGCAGTATTTT.

V and J are TRBV28 and TRBJ2-6; 11 nucleotides align to TRBD1. The V gene's germline CDR1 is MDHEN and CDR2 SYDVKM. The CDR3 covers 17 residues. J was trimmed by 3 bases and V by 6 bases; bases with no gene match: 7. The CDR3 nucleotides are TGTGCCAGCAGCCGGACAGGGGGCACGCGTGGGGCCAACGTCCTGACTTTC. It specifies CASSRTGGTRGANVLTF.

This clone appeared a single time. The chain joins TRBV5-1 to TRBJ2-7, with D possibly being TRBD2 (5 bases). Trimming stripped 3 bases from V and 2 bases from J, with 12 bases between. The CDR3 sequence is 14 residues long. CDR1 is SGHRS and CDR2 is YFSETQ in the germline V gene. The CDR3 spells CASSSVNGAYEQYF. CDR3 nucleotide sequence: TGCGCCAGCAGCTCGGTAAACGGGGCCTACGAGCAGTACTTC. Drawing the rest from reference TRBV5-1 and TRBJ2-7, the complete variable domain is KAGVTQTPRYLIKTRGQQVTLSCSPISGHRSVSWYQQTPGQGLQFLFEYFSETQRNKGNFPGRFSGRQFSNSRSEMNVSTLELGDSALYLCASSSVNGAYEQYFGPGTRLTVT.

The rearrangement joins TRBV2 to TRBJ1-4; D may be TRBD1 (5 bases). Trimming took off 4 bases at V and 3 bases at J, with 9 bases between the two ends. The CDR3 spans 14 residues. Germline lookup yields CDR1 SNHLY and CDR2 FYNNEI. The CDR3 coding sequence is TGTGCCAGCAGTGTGGGAGGGGCTAATGAAAAACTGTTTTTT. Protein: CASSVGGANEKLFF.

The chain has TRBV6-1 and TRBJ2-7; TRBD2 agrees at 8 bases. Losses at the gene ends were 2 bases for V and 5 bases for J; bases not matched to a gene: 5. This CDR3 contains 14 residues. CDR1 and CDR2 from the germline V gene are MNHNS and SASEGT. CDR3 sequence: CASSENPAGDEQYF. The CDR3 coding sequence is TGTGCCAGCAGTGAAAACCCAGCGGGGGACGAGCAGTACTTC.

This clone was observed a few times. This rearrangement joins TRBV6-6 to TRBJ1-3; 7 bases line up with TRBD1. Germline lookup yields CDR1 MNHNY and CDR2 SVGAGI (reference sequence). The CDR3 covers 14 residues. The V gene end was trimmed by 6 bases and the J gene end by 2 bases; junction bases not matched to a gene: 4. DNA of the CDR3: TGTGCCAGCAGCCGTCAGGGGGCTGGAAACACCATATATTTT. Translation: CASSRQGAGNTIYF.

The sample holds one count of this clone. The chain joins TRBV2 to TRBJ2-7; 9 positions match TRBD2. This CDR3 has 18 residues. V was pared by 5 bases and J by 2 bases, with 16 bases of the junction left unmatched. Germline V gives CDR1 SNHLY, CDR2 FYNNEI. The CDR3 is CASSSQAGSGTSPYEQYF. The CDR3 DNA follows: TGTGCCAGCAGTTCCCAGGCAGGGTCCGGGACTAGCCCCTACGAGCAGTACTTC.

In DNA form, the CDR3 reads TGTGCCAGCAGTGAATCGGGACAGCTCTATGGCTACACCTTC. It specifies CASSESGQLYGYTF. The chain uses TRBV6-1 and TRBJ1-2, with 7 bases lining up with TRBD1. Trimming removed 2 bases from V and 4 bases from J; junction bases left unmatched: 4. Germline V gene data show CDR1 as MNHNS and CDR2 as SASEGT. This CDR3 is built from 14 residues.

This clone has a single count. V gene TRBV2 combines with J gene TRBJ2-7; D uncertain. CDR1 and CDR2 (germline): SNHLY, FYNNEI. CDR3 size: 13 residues. V was pared by 6 bases and J by 3 bases, with 12 bases between. DNA for the CDR3: TGTGCCAGCAGCTTTCAGGCAGGCTACGAGCAGTACTTC. It codes for CASSFQAGYEQYF.

This clone occurred once. This sample also contains other DNA sequences that code for the same CDR3. The J gene is TRBJ2-1, the V gene TRBV27; 9 bases fit TRBD2. Germline lookup yields CDR1 MNHEY and CDR2 SMNVEV (reference sequence). Losses at the gene ends were 3 bases for V and 7 bases for J; bases not matched to a gene: 7. This CDR3 region has 15 residues. This chain's CDR3 is CASSLELAGVNEQFF. The DNA for the CDR3 is TGTGCCAGCAGTTTGGAATTAGCGGGAGTTAATGAGCAGTTCTTC.

V and J are TRBV2 and TRBJ2-5; the D is unclear. This CDR3 spans 16 amino acids. Germline values: CDR1 SNHLY, CDR2 FYNNEI. Trimming cost V 0 bases and J 0 bases, with 11 bases left between them. Here the CDR3 DNA reads TGTGCCAGCAGTGAAGCCCCAAGCCTGTACCAAGAGACCCAGTACTTC. It is translated as CASSEAPSLYQETQYF.

This clone was counted a single time. The chain joins TRBV6-5 to TRBJ2-1; TRBD2 matches at 11 bases. The CDR3 runs to 15 residues. Germline loops: CDR1 MNHEY, CDR2 SVGAGI. V lost 6 bases, J lost 9 bases, and 10 bases stayed unmatched. CDR3 loop: CASSPTSGGPGEQFF. CDR3 in DNA: TGTGCCAGCAGCCCAACTAGCGGGGGTCCCGGTGAGCAGTTCTTC.

V and J are TRBV11-2 and TRBJ2-1; 9 positions match TRBD1. The V gene's germline CDR1 is SGHAT and CDR2 FQNNGV. V gave up 1 base and J gave up 9 bases; unmatched junction bases: 4. This CDR3 has 14 amino acids. For the CDR3, the DNA is TGTGCCAGCAGCTTAGGGGACAGGGCCGGTGAGCAGTTCTTC. This gives the protein CASSLGDRAGEQFF. Full variable domain (outside the CDR3, taken from reference TRBV11-2 and TRBJ2-1): EAGVAQSPRYKIIEKRQSVAFWCNPISGHATLYWYQQILGQGPKLLIQFQNNGVVDDSQLPKDRFSAERLKGVDSTLKIQPAKLEDSAVYLCASSLGDRAGEQFFGPGTRLTVL.

The chain is built from TRBV7-2 and TRBJ1-3, with a weak D call TRBD1 (5 bases). The CDR3 sequence is 17 residues long. In germline, CDR1 is SGHTA, CDR2 FQGNSA. V was clipped by 5 bases and J by 0 bases, with 17 bases between them. CDR3 DNA sequence: TGTGCCAGCAGCCCCTGGGGGACTTCCGGCTCTGGAAACACCATATATTTT. As protein: CASSPWGTSGSGNTIYF.

The DNA for the CDR3 is TGCGCCAGCAGCTTCGGTCGCCTGAACACTGAAGCTTTCTTT. The encoded protein is CASSFGRLNTEAFF. The chain links TRBV5-1 to TRBJ1-1; D not certain. CDR3 length: 14 residues. Trimming took off 2 bases at V and 0 bases at J, with 8 bases between the two ends. Germline V lookup: CDR1 SGHRS, CDR2 YFSETQ.

The chain uses TRBV18 and TRBJ2-7; a weak D match, TRBD1 (6 bases). V was shortened by 0 bases and J by 6 bases, with 9 bases between the two germline ends. CDR3 length: 13 residues. Germline V gene lookup returns CDR1 KGHSH and CDR2 LQKENI. The CDR3 region is CASSPPGTSEQYF. The DNA for the CDR3 is TGTGCCAGCTCACCACCGGGGACATCCGAGCAGTACTTC. Using reference TRBV18 and TRBJ2-7 for the parts outside the CDR3, the full variable domain is NAGVMQNPRHLVRRRGQEARLRCSPMKGHSHVYWYRQLPEEGLKFMVYLQKENIIDESGMPKERFSAEFPKEGPSILRIQQVVRGDSAAYFCASSPPGTSEQYFGPGTRLTVT.

This clone was counted only a few times. The V call is TRBV4-1, the J call TRBJ1-4, with TRBD1 as a possible D gene (6 bases). V lost 11 bases, J lost 4 bases, and 14 bases lay in between. This CDR3 comprises 13 residues. Germline-derived CDR1 and CDR2 are MGHRA and YSYEKL. CDR3 nucleotides: TGCGCCTCGGCGACAGGCTATAATGAAAAACTGTTTTTT. Translated: CASATGYNEKLFF.

V gene TRBV7-2 combines with J gene TRBJ2-1, with 10 bases lining up with TRBD2. The V segment lost 2 bases and the J segment 4 bases; nucleotides outside the gene matches: 5. The CDR3 runs to 16 residues. In germline, CDR1 is SGHTA, CDR2 FQGNSA. CDR3 DNA sequence: TGTGCCAGCAGCTTATCCGTTAGCGGGGGGTACAATGAGCAGTTCTTC. Amino acids: CASSLSVSGGYNEQFF.

V and J are TRBV13 and TRBJ1-6; maybe TRBD1 (5 bases). This CDR3 is built from 14 residues. Germline loops: CDR1 PRHDT, CDR2 FYEKMQ (reference sequence). Trimming pared 4 bases from V and 4 bases from J, leaving 8 bases between. CDR3 residues: CASSSGTYNSPLHF. The CDR3 DNA is TGTGCCAGCAGCTCCGGGACTTATAATTCACCCCTCCACTTT. The entire variable domain, with the rest obtained from reference TRBV13 and TRBJ1-6, is as follows: AAGVIQSPRHLIKEKRETATLKCYPIPRHDTVYWYQQGPGQDPQFLISFYEKMQSDKGSIPDRFSAQQFSDYHSELNMSSLELGDSALYFCASSSGTYNSPLHFGNGTRLTVT.

The rearrangement joins TRBV7-9 to TRBJ1-5, with a possible D match to TRBD1 (5 bases). From germline, CDR1 is SEHNR and CDR2 FQNEAQ (reference sequence). V gave up 6 bases and J gave up 3 bases, with 21 bases separating them. The CDR3 sequence is 17 residues long. For the CDR3, the DNA is TGTGCCAGCAGTCGAGGAAGAGCGGGGGGAAACAATCAGCCCCAGCATTTT. Amino acid sequence: CASSRGRAGGNNQPQHF.

J is TRBJ1-4 and V is TRBV6-6; no clear D. The CDR3 totals 16 residues. Per germline, CDR1 MNHNY and CDR2 SVGAGI (reference sequence). V was trimmed by 0 bases and J by 2 bases, leaving 10 bases between them. The CDR3 DNA reads TGTGCCAGCAGTTACTCGTCACACAAGACTAATGAAAAACTGTTTTTT. Amino acids: CASSYSSHKTNEKLFF.